The entry that follows covers one TCR beta chain sequence. No antigen is known for it. Trimming left V 5 bases short and J 4 bases short, with 12 bases between. This CDR3 has 13 residues. This specimen belongs to a study of CD8 T cells in ankylosing spondylitis. Each TCR beta library was made by quantitative 5'-RACE that incorporated molecular barcodes. TCRdb processed the 5' RACE reads anew with MiXCR; each CDR3 protein has one entry. The sample comprises about 170,000 distinct CDR3 sequences, about a sixth of which are singletons, and over 7% rests with the top ten. Regarding the study as a whole: Made up of roughly 8 highly homologous variants, a TCR beta motif appeared characteristic of ankylosing spondylitis blood. Matched ankylosing spondylitis synovial fluid reportedly contained a significantly enriched population of disease-linked clones.

The specimen sequenced was blood, either unsorted or a sorted T cell fraction (not recorded which). The rearrangement uses TRBV12-3 or TRBV12-4 and TRBJ2-7; D call uncertain. The receptor was isolated from a male donor with ankylosing spondylitis or in good health (not recorded which). The CDR3 DNA sequence: TGTGCCAGCAGTCCCTCCGACGGTTACGAGCAGTACTTC. It is translated as CASSPSDGYEQYF.